This T cell receptor beta chain is drawn from a study of somatic mutations in cytotoxic T cells in rheumatoid arthritis. At the level of the study: Collection of patient blood (30 ml EDTA) took place right after diagnosis, before any treatment. Notes on the study in general: A largest CD8+ clone above 20% of CD8+ cells occurred in about an eighth of the 65 patients.

Note on this clone: Its antigen is as yet unknown.

Authors' analysis steps: Rarely, patient CD8+ clones larger than 1% corresponded to published virus-specific TCRB sequences. Produced via immunoSEQ multiplex PCR; TCRdb's table is partial and in-frame only. V, J and clone size are taken as reported in that table, and D and trimming were inferred from the DNA itself. This sample has some 23,000 clones, with about 82% found just once. Using positive magnetic bead selection on an AutoMACS, CD4+ and CD8+ cells were isolated, after which their purity was checked by flow cytometry. The germline V gene has CDR1 MNHEY and CDR2 SMNVEV (reference sequence). The CDR3 sequence is 15 residues long. After removal of 5 bases from V and 4 bases from J, the junction contained 9 bases not matched to a gene.

The receptor comes from an adult with rheumatoid arthritis. Source material: CD8+ T cells sorted from blood. The V and J genes are TRBV27 and TRBJ2-7; 9 bases fit TRBD1. CDR3 nucleotide sequence: TGTGCCAGCAGTGTCACAGGGGGCGCAGGGTACGAGCAGTACTTC. Translating gives CASSVTGGAGYEQYF.